These 5 T cell receptor beta chains were sequenced from one sample in a study of blood T cell repertoires in COVID-19. The protocol was immunoSEQ multiplex PCR, while the TCRdb copy is restricted to in-frame clones and leaves out a portion. Among 200,000 to 300,000 clones listed, over 80% were seen once. The sample was peripheral blood. The receptors were gathered from a woman between 35 and 50 years old with acute or convalescent COVID-19.

This clone came up once. The gene calls are TRBV6-1 and TRBJ2-3, with 8 bases lining up with TRBD1. Germline CDR1 reads MNHNS; CDR2 reads SASEGT. This CDR3 is built from 16 residues. The J segment lost 2 bases and the V segment lost 4 bases, leaving 8 bases of the junction unmatched. The chain's CDR3 is CASSGGTGFVTDTQYF. CDR3 in DNA: TGTGCCAGCAGTGGGGGGACAGGATTCGTCACAGATACGCAGTATTTT.

In this sample, this clone turned up once. The chain carries TRBV19 and TRBJ1-5, with D possibly being TRBD1 (6 bases). This CDR3 region has 15 residues. V dropped 6 bases and J dropped 0 bases, with 12 bases sitting between them. Germline CDR1 LNHDA, CDR2 SQIVND (reference sequence). The CDR3 bases are TGTGCCAGTAGCGAACTGGACAGTAGCAATCAGCCCCAGCATTTT. Translating it yields CASSELDSSNQPQHF.

CDR3 residues: CASSQERVQGAFF. Here the CDR3 DNA reads TGTGCCAGCAGCCAAGAGCGGGTCCAAGGGGCTTTCTTT. This chain links TRBV14 with TRBJ1-1, with D hard to call. V gave up 0 bases and J gave up 11 bases, with 13 bases separating them. Germline V gene lookup returns CDR1 SGHDN and CDR2 FVKESK. The CDR3 consists of 13 residues. Drawing the rest from reference TRBV14 and TRBJ1-1, the complete variable domain is EAGVTQFPSHSVIEKGQTVTLRCDPISGHDNLYWYRRVMGKEIKFLLHFVKESKQDESGMPNNRFLAERTGGTYSTLKVQPAELEDSGVYFCASSQERVQGAFFGQGTRLTVV.

The V and J genes are TRBV7-9 and TRBJ1-1; D unclear. Per germline, CDR1 SEHNR and CDR2 FQNEAQ (reference sequence). The V gene lost 5 bases and the J gene lost 4 bases, with 11 bases spanning the gap. The CDR3 loop spans 13 amino acids. The CDR3 DNA reads TGTGCCAGCAGCAGACAAATGGGCACTGAAGCTTTCTTT. This gives the protein CASSRQMGTEAFF.

This clone was recorded once. This chain joins TRBV19 and TRBJ1-4; TRBD1 agrees at 10 bases. J lost 5 bases, V lost 4 bases, and 10 bases had no gene match. Germline-derived CDR1 and CDR2 are LNHDA and SQIVND (reference sequence). This CDR3 is built from 17 residues. The CDR3 here is CASSSGTGATRNEKLFF. CDR3 coding DNA: TGTGCCAGTAGTAGTGGGACAGGGGCGACAAGAAATGAAAAACTGTTTTTT.